This T cell receptor beta chain was identified during a study of blood T cell repertoires in COVID-19. Study overall: Italy, Spain and the United States were the sources of the convalescent and acute COVID-19 samples. PBMCs, B-cell-depleted T cells, or T cells provided the cDNA or gDNA that made up the material.

Source study methods: From reference gene primer amplification, estimates of nucleated cell counts were derived. The protocol was immunoSEQ multiplex PCR, while the TCRdb copy is restricted to in-frame clones and leaves out a portion. V and J calls plus clone size are reproduced from that table; the DNA served to infer D and trimming. Among over 140,000 clones listed, about 80% were seen once. The V gene end was trimmed by 4 bases and the J gene end by 0 bases; junction bases not matched to a gene: 11. Germline V gives CDR1 MNHNS, CDR2 SASEGT. This CDR3 contains 19 residues. The V call is TRBV6-1, the J call TRBJ2-6; 8 positions agree with TRBD2. Material for sequencing was peripheral blood. This clonotype was obtained from a woman aged 60-75 years with acute or convalescent COVID-19. CDR3 coding DNA: TGTGCCAGCAGTGCCAGGGAGATAGCGGGATTCTCTGGGGCCAACGTCCTGACTTTC. Protein product: CASSAREIAGFSGANVLTF.